This TCR beta chain is from a study of shared clonotypes between healthy human individuals. Study information: CD4 naive and memory got three plates each, CD8 naive two, CD8 memory one.

The V gene lost 5 bases and the J gene lost 5 bases, with 15 bases spanning the gap. The CDR3 consists of 15 residues. Germline loops: CDR1 MNHEY, CDR2 SMNVEV (reference sequence). CD4+ cell separation produced CD45RA+ naive and CD45RA-negative memory subsets. Profiled with immunoSEQ multiplex PCR; TCRdb holds only in-frame clones, not every one. The data contain 550,000 to 850,000 clones, approximately 74% of them singletons. This clone was observed once. The material sequenced was memory CD4+ T cells sorted from blood. As for subset: CD45RA-negative fraction. The sequence came from a woman aged 30 to 39 in good health. The chain is built from TRBV27 and TRBJ2-2; D unclear. Written as DNA, the CDR3 is TGTGCCAGCAGTCCAAGAACCGGCGGAACCGGGGAGCTGTTTTTT. Translating it yields CASSPRTGGTGELFF.